One sample yielded the 21 T cell receptor beta chains listed below, sequenced in a study of blood T cell repertoires in COVID-19. Repertoires were generated with immunoSEQ multiplex PCR, while TCRdb's copy carries only in-frame clones and drops some. Among more than 400,000 clones listed, 90% were seen once. The sequencing sample was made of PBMCs or T cells enriched from blood (not recorded which). These receptor sequences come from a man aged 18-30 years who had recovered from COVID-19.

The chain has TRBV18 and TRBJ1-1; 7 bases align to TRBD1. V shed 3 bases, J shed 4 bases, and the junction held 8 bases outside the gene matches. The CDR3 extends over 15 amino acids. Germline V gene data show CDR1 as KGHSH and CDR2 as LQKENI. In nucleotides, the CDR3 is TGTGCCAGCTCACCTGGCGACAGGGTTCCCACTGAAGCTTTCTTT. Translation gives CASSPGDRVPTEAFF. Combining the CDR3 with reference TRBV18 and TRBJ1-1 gives the whole variable domain NAGVMQNPRHLVRRRGQEARLRCSPMKGHSHVYWYRQLPEEGLKFMVYLQKENIIDESGMPKERFSAEFPKEGPSILRIQQVVRGDSAAYFCASSPGDRVPTEAFFGQGTRLTVV.

The genes are TRBV7-6 and TRBJ2-3; D might be TRBD2 (7 bases). The V gene's germline CDR1 is SGHVS and CDR2 FNYEAQ. V lost 1 base, J lost 2 bases, and 13 bases lay in between. This CDR3 contains 16 residues. As DNA, the CDR3 is TGTGCCAGCAGCTTAGGCGGGGGCCGTATCACAGATACGCAGTATTTT. Its protein is CASSLGGGRITDTQYF.

The chain joins TRBV3-1 (or the pseudogene TRBV3-2) to TRBJ2-3; TRBD2 agrees at 10 bases. J gave up 2 bases and V 4 bases, and 3 bases lay outside the gene matches. There are 15 residues in the CDR3. The germline CDR1 and CDR2 sequences are LGHDT and YNNKEL (reference sequence). The CDR3 spells CASSRGLADTDTQYF. The CDR3 DNA reads TGTGCCAGCAGCCGCGGACTAGCGGACACAGATACGCAGTATTTT.

The chain recombines TRBV9 with TRBJ2-7, with no clear D. The V and J ends lost 0 bases and 7 bases respectively, with 11 bases between them. The germline V gene has CDR1 SGDLS and CDR2 YYNGEE. The length of the CDR3 is 13 residues. CDR3 bases: TGTGCCAGCAGCGTAGATCCGTTTTTAGAGCAGTACTTC. Protein product: CASSVDPFLEQYF.

This chain joins TRBV15 and TRBJ2-1; a possible D gene is TRBD2 (5 bases). Trimming cost V 9 bases and J 0 bases, with 12 bases left between them. The CDR3 has 14 residues. Germline loops: CDR1 LNHNV, CDR2 YYDKDF (reference sequence). Written as DNA, the CDR3 is TGTGCCACTCACGGCCGGGACTCCTACAATGAGCAGTTCTTC. Protein: CATHGRDSYNEQFF.

This sequence joins TRBV12-3 or TRBV12-4 and TRBJ1-3; D remains ambiguous. CDR3 length: 13 amino acids. V was clipped by 10 bases and J by 8 bases, with 18 bases between them. CDR3 region: CATGRPIGDTIYF. In DNA, the CDR3 is TGTGCCACCGGGAGGCCCATTGGGGACACCATATATTTT.

V is TRBV6-1 and J is TRBJ2-2; D is ambiguous. The CDR3 spans 14 residues. Looked up from germline, CDR1 is MNHNS and CDR2 is SASEGT. The V end lost 2 bases, the J end lost 6 bases, and 10 bases lay between the germline ends. The CDR3, as DNA: TGTGCCAGCAGTGAAACCCGCGTCTCCGGGGAGCTGTTTTTT. It yields the protein CASSETRVSGELFF.

The chain has TRBV11-3 and TRBJ2-3; weak D call: TRBD2 (6 bases). Trimming shortened V by 9 bases and J by 4 bases, and 14 bases separated the two germline ends. The CDR3 spans 13 residues. CDR1 and CDR2 (germline): SGHNT, YENEEA. The CDR3 here is CASAPGSSDTQYF. DNA for the CDR3: TGTGCCAGTGCCCCCGGGAGCTCAGATACGCAGTATTTT.

The rearrangement joins TRBV29-1 to TRBJ1-2; 9 bases align to TRBD1. The CDR3 has 13 residues. J lost 1 base, V lost 6 bases, and 3 bases had no gene match. Germline CDR1 reads SQVTM; CDR2 reads ANQGSEA. This chain's CDR3 is CSVPGQGNYGYTF. The CDR3, as DNA: TGCAGCGTCCCGGGACAGGGTAACTATGGCTACACCTTC.

V and J are TRBV19 and TRBJ2-5, with a possible D match to TRBD1 (6 bases). Trimming removed 5 bases at V and 4 bases at J, with 17 bases between. The CDR3 has 15 amino acids. Germline V gene data show CDR1 as LNHDA and CDR2 as SQIVND (reference sequence). The CDR3 coding sequence is TGTGCCAGTAGTCCGACCGGGACAAAGGGAGAGACCCAGTACTTC. Amino acid sequence: CASSPTGTKGETQYF.

V and J are TRBV11-3 and TRBJ1-1, with TRBD1 matching over 8 bases. Trimming removed 5 bases from V and 10 bases from J; junction bases left unmatched: 6. The CDR3 length is 12 residues. The germline V gene has CDR1 SGHNT and CDR2 YENEEA. CDR3 in amino acids: CASSPGQGRAFF. The CDR3 bases are TGTGCCAGCAGCCCTGGACAGGGTAGAGCTTTCTTT.

The V and J genes are TRBV5-5 and TRBJ2-6; D may be TRBD2 (6 bases). The CDR3 sequence is 16 residues long. Germline lookup yields CDR1 SGHKS and CDR2 YYEKEE (reference sequence). Trimming removed 0 bases at V and 4 bases at J, with 11 bases between. DNA of the CDR3: TGTGCCAGCAGCTTGGTTAGGGACTCCGGGGCCAACGTCCTGACTTTC. Translation gives CASSLVRDSGANVLTF.

The chain carries TRBV14 and TRBJ1-1; the D is unclear. Per germline, CDR1 SGHDN and CDR2 FVKESK. This CDR3 spans 14 amino acids. The V gene lost 3 bases and the J gene lost 4 bases, with 12 bases spanning the gap. The CDR3 spells CASSHFEASTEAFF. The CDR3 DNA sequence: TGTGCCAGCAGCCATTTTGAGGCGAGCACTGAAGCTTTCTTT.

The chain joins TRBV5-6 to TRBJ1-5, with 7 positions matching TRBD1. The germline CDR1 and CDR2 sequences are SGHDT and YYEEEE. Unmatched junction bases numbered 8, after V lost 0 bases and J lost 5 bases. The CDR3 is 16 amino acids. In DNA form, the CDR3 reads TGTGCCAGCAGCTTGGAGAAAGGGGGCGCTGATCAGCCCCAGCATTTT. It encodes CASSLEKGGADQPQHF.

The V call is TRBV28, the J call TRBJ2-7; perhaps TRBD2 as D (5 bases). Germline CDR1 and CDR2: MDHEN and SYDVKM. V shed 7 bases and J shed 3 bases, with 16 bases lying between them. This CDR3 region has 14 residues. The CDR3 reads CASNLGGLYYEQYF. CDR3 sequence (DNA): TGTGCCAGCAACCTCGGCGGGCTATACTACGAGCAGTACTTC.

This clone appeared once. This chain links TRBV28 with TRBJ1-6; D is unresolved. Deletions cut 8 bases from V and 10 bases from J, with 9 bases between. CDR3 size: 11 residues. Germline V CDR1 and CDR2: MDHEN, SYDVKM. CDR3 sequence: CASSMGSPLHF. The CDR3 bases are TGTGCCAGCTCCATGGGCTCACCCCTCCACTTT.

J is TRBJ2-1 and V is TRBV9, with 9 bases matching TRBD2. This CDR3 has 16 residues. Trimming at V came to 3 bases and at J to 9 bases, leaving 13 bases not matched to a gene. Germline lookup yields CDR1 SGDLS and CDR2 YYNGEE. CDR3 in amino acids: CASSARGVAGAGEQFF. DNA of the CDR3: TGTGCCAGCAGCGCCCGAGGTGTAGCGGGAGCCGGTGAGCAGTTCTTC.

J is TRBJ2-7 and V is TRBV28; TRBD2 is a possible D gene (5 bases). Germline assignment: CDR1 MDHEN and CDR2 SYDVKM. V gave up 2 bases and J gave up 0 bases, with 11 bases separating them. The CDR3 extends over 15 amino acids. For the CDR3, the DNA is TGTGCCAGCAGTTTAACCGGGGTCGGCTCCTACGAGCAGTACTTC. Translating it yields CASSLTGVGSYEQYF.

The chain combines TRBV13 with TRBJ2-3; 9 bases line up with TRBD1. The CDR3 contains 15 residues. The germline V gene encodes CDR1 PRHDT and CDR2 FYEKMQ (reference sequence). V was clipped by 0 bases and J by 6 bases; unmatched bases: 4. The CDR3 DNA sequence: TGTGCCAGCAGCTTAGGTGGGACAGGGAGGGATACGCAGTATTTT. The encoded protein is CASSLGGTGRDTQYF.

The V and J genes are TRBV5-1 and TRBJ1-3; D is uncertain. The CDR3 is made up of 13 amino acids. Germline CDR1 reads SGHRS; CDR2 reads YFSETQ. Trimming removed 4 bases at V and 4 bases at J, with 9 bases between. The CDR3 here is CASSPDFGNTIYF. The CDR3 coding sequence is TGCGCCAGCAGCCCAGATTTCGGAAACACCATATATTTT.

The CDR3 region is CASSPAGAGGGEQYF. In DNA, the CDR3 is TGTGCCAGCAGCCCGGCTGGGGCGGGAGGGGGCGAGCAGTACTTC. The chain is built from TRBV5-4 and TRBJ2-7; 9 nucleotides agree with TRBD2. V lost 4 bases to trimming and J lost 6 bases; unmatched junction nucleotides: 11. The CDR3 sequence is 15 residues long. CDR1 SGHNT and CDR2 YYREEE come from the germline V gene (reference sequence).